This T cell receptor (beta chain) is drawn from a study of beta chain features in type 1 diabetes. Of the isolated RNA, all was reverse transcribed, and so the sequenced material was expressed TCRB transcripts. TCRdb's copy holds only in-frame clones and misses some; the assay was immunoSEQ multiplex PCR. This repertoire shows over 200,000 clones, about a tenth found once; its top ten account for roughly 0.017%. This clone was counted a few times. Its antigen is not known. A CD45RO/CCR7/CD25/CD127/CD95/CD27 panel sorted naive, central memory, regulatory and stem cell-like memory CD4+ cells. Germline-derived CDR1 and CDR2 are SEHNR and FQNEAQ (reference sequence). The CDR3 length is 15 residues. The germline V and J ends were trimmed by 1 base and 7 bases, with 16 bases remaining between them. Study-level findings and limits: A closer apparent resemblance between naive, central memory and Treg TCRB repertoires was seen in patients than in healthy donors. All four CD4+ subsets from Type 1 diabetes patients carried moderately but significantly shorter TCRB CDR3s.

The sequence was obtained from a young man with type 1 diabetes. The specimen sequenced was naive CD4+ T cells from blood. The V gene is TRBV7-9, the J gene TRBJ1-2, with TRBD1 as a possible D gene (5 bases). In DNA form, the CDR3 reads TGTGCCAGCAGCTTAGAGGGGCGAAACAACCGTGGCTACACCTTC. Protein: CASSLEGRNNRGYTF.